This T cell receptor (beta chain) stems from a study of cytomegalovirus exposure and HLA in healthy donors. Looking at the study overall: A prior analysis found fewer than 120 million unique TCR beta sequences from about 179 million T cells.

Use of 60 Vbeta and 13 Jbeta primers characterized the PCR. Clones were sequenced by immunoSEQ multiplex PCR, and TCRdb holds only the in-frame ones, with some missing. The data hold over 50,000 clones, with around 72% observed a single time. General observations from the study: As a later analysis revealed, the rate of TCR association differed by HLA locus, with DRB1 most and HLA-C fewest. Through in vitro validation, a few CMV-associated chains were shown to be specific for CMV antigens.

The CDR3 length is 14 residues. Germline V gives CDR1 SNHLY, CDR2 FYNNEI. J lost 6 bases, V lost 6 bases, and 5 bases had no gene match. Notes on this clone: What it binds is not known.

Sequenced material: PBMCs. This chain connects TRBV2 to TRBJ1-5; 10 nucleotides agree with TRBD1. The sequence was obtained from a man aged 45-65 years in good health and CMV-seropositive. The CDR3: CASSDDRGRQPQHF. CDR3 coding DNA: TGTGCCAGCAGCGATGACAGGGGGCGTCAGCCCCAGCATTTT. The variable domain in full, completed from reference TRBV2 and TRBJ1-5, reads EPEVTQTPSHQVTQMGQEVILRCVPISNHLYFYWYRQILGQKVEFLVSFYNNEISEKSEIFDDQFSVERPDGSNFTLKIRSTKLEDSAMYFCASSDDRGRQPQHFGDGTRLSIL.